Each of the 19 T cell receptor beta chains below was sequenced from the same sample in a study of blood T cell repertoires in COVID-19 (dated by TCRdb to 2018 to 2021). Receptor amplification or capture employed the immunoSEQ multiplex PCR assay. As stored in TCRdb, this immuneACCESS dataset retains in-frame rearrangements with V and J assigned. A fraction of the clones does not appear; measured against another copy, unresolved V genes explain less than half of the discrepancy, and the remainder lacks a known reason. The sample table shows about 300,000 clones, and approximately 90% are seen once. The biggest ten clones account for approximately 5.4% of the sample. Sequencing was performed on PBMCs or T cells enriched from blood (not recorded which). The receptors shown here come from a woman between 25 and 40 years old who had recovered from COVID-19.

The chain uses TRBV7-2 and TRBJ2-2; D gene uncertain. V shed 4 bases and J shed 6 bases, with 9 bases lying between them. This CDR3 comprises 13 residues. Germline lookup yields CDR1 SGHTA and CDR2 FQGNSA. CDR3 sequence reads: CASSSRSAGELFF. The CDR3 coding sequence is TGTGCCAGCAGCTCCAGGTCGGCCGGGGAGCTGTTTTTT.

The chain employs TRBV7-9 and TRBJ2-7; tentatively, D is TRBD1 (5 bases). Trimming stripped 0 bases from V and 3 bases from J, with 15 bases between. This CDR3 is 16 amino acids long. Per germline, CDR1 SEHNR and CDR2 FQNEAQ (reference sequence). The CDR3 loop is CASSLAQAGKVYEQYF. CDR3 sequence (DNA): TGTGCCAGCAGCTTAGCGCAGGCAGGGAAGGTCTACGAGCAGTACTTC.

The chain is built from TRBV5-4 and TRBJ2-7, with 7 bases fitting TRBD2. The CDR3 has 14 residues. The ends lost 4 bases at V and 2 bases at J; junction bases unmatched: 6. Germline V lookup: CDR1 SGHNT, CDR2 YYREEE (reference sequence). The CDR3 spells CASSARGVAYEQYF. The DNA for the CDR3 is TGTGCCAGCAGCGCCCGGGGGGTGGCCTACGAGCAGTACTTC.

This CDR3 is CASRDSINEKLFF. In DNA form, the CDR3 reads TGTGCCAGCAGAGACAGTATTAATGAAAAACTGTTTTTT. V gene TRBV28 combines with J gene TRBJ1-4; D may be TRBD1 (5 bases). The CDR3 extends over 13 amino acids. Germline CDR1 reads MDHEN; CDR2 reads SYDVKM. Trimming removed 6 bases at V and 4 bases at J, with 9 bases between.

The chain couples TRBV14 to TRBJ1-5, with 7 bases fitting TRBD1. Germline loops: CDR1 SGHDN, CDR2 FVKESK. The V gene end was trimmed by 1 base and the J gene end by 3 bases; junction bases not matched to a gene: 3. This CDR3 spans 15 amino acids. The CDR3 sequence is CASSQGDSSNQPQHF. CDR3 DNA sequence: TGTGCCAGCAGCCAAGGGGACAGCTCCAATCAGCCCCAGCATTTT.

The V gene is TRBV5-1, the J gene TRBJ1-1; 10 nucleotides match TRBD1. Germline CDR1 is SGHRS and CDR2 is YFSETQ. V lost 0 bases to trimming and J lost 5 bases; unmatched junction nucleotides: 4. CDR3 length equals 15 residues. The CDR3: CASSLGGTGDTEAFF. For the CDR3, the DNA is TGCGCCAGCAGCTTGGGAGGGACAGGGGATACTGAAGCTTTCTTT. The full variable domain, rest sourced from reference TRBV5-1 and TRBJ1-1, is KAGVTQTPRYLIKTRGQQVTLSCSPISGHRSVSWYQQTPGQGLQFLFEYFSETQRNKGNFPGRFSGRQFSNSRSEMNVSTLELGDSALYLCASSLGGTGDTEAFFGQGTRLTVV.

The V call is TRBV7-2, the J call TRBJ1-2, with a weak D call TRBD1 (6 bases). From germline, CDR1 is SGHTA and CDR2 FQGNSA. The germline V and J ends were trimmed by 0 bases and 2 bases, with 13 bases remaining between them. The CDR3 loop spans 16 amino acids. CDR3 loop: CASSLAAGALNYGYTF. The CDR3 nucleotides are TGTGCCAGCAGCTTAGCGGCAGGGGCTTTAAACTATGGCTACACCTTC. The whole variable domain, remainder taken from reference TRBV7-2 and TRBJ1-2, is GAGVSQSPSNKVTEKGKDVELRCDPISGHTALYWYRQSLGQGLEFLIYFQGNSAPDKSGLPSDRFSAERTGGSVSTLTIQRTQQEDSAVYLCASSLAAGALNYGYTFGSGTRLTVV.

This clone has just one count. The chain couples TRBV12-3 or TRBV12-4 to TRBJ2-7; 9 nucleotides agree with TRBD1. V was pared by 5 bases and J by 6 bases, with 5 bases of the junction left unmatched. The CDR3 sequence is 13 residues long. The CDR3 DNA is TGTGCCAGCAGTCGGACAGGGGCTAGCGAGCAGTACTTC. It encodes CASSRTGASEQYF.

The CDR3 reads CASSLDRGSEKLFF. CDR3 sequence (DNA): TGTGCCAGCAGTCTGGACAGGGGGAGTGAAAAACTGTTTTTT. The V gene is TRBV6-6, the J gene TRBJ1-4; 10 bases map to TRBD1. CDR3 length equals 14 residues. CDR1 and CDR2 from the germline V gene are MNHNY and SVGAGI (reference sequence). V was pared by 5 bases and J by 7 bases, with 4 bases of the junction left unmatched.

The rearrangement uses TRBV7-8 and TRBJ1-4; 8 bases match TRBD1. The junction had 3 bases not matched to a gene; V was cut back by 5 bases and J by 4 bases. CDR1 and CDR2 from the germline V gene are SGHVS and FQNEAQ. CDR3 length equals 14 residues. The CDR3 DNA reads TGTGCCAGCAGCGCGGACAGGGTTAATGAAAAACTGTTTTTT. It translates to CASSADRVNEKLFF.

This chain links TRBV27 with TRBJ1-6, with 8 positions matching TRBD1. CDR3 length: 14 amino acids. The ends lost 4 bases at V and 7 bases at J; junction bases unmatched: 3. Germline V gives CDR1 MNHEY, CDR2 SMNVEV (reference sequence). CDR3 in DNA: TGTGCCAGCAGTTGGGGACAGGCGAATTCACCCCTCCACTTT. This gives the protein CASSWGQANSPLHF.

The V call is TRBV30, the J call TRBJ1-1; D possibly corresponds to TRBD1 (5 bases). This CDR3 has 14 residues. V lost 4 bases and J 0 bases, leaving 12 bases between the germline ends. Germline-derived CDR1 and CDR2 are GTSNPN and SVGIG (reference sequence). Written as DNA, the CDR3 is TGTGCCTGGACGGGGCGGGGGATGAACACTGAAGCTTTCTTT. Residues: CAWTGRGMNTEAFF.

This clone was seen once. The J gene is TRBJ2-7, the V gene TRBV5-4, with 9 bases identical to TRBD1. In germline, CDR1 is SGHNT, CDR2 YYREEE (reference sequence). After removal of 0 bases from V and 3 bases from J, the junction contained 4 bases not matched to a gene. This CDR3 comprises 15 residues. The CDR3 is CASSLGQGGLYEQYF. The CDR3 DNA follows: TGTGCCAGCAGCTTGGGACAGGGGGGACTCTACGAGCAGTACTTC.

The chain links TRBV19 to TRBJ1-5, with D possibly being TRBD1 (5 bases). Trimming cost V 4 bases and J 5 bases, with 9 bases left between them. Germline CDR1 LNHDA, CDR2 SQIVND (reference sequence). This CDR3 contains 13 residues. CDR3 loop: CASSTGGDQPQHF. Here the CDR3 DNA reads TGTGCCAGTAGTACGGGGGGGGATCAGCCCCAGCATTTT.

The CDR3 region has the DNA TGCAGTGCTAGTGGAGCAATCGGGGGAGATACGCAGTATTTT. It specifies CSASGAIGGDTQYF. The chain is built from TRBV20-1 and TRBJ2-3, with D tentatively TRBD2 (6 bases). V was cut by 3 bases and J by 5 bases, with 15 bases left in between. Germline V gene lookup returns CDR1 DFQATT and CDR2 SNEGSKA (reference sequence). CDR3 length: 14 amino acids.

The CDR3 region is CASSPIGGRGNGYTF. CDR3 nucleotides: TGCGCCAGCAGCCCCATAGGCGGCCGGGGTAATGGCTACACCTTC. The rearrangement uses TRBV5-1 and TRBJ1-2, with unresolved D. The CDR3 is 15 residues long. Germline V gene lookup returns CDR1 SGHRS and CDR2 YFSETQ. With 4 bases removed from V and 6 bases from J, the gap between germline ends came to 19 bases.

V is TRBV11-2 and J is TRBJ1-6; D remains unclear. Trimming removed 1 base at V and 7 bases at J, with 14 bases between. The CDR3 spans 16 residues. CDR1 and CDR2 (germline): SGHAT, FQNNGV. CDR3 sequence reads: CASSLVHAAGNSPLHF. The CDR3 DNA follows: TGTGCCAGCAGCTTAGTCCACGCGGCGGGGAATTCACCCCTCCACTTT.

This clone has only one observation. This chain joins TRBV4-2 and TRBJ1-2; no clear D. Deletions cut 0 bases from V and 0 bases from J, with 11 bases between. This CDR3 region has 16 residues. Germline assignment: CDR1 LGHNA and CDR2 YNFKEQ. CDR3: CASSQDLRQTNYGYTF. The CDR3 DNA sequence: TGTGCCAGCAGCCAAGATCTCAGGCAAACTAACTATGGCTACACCTTC.

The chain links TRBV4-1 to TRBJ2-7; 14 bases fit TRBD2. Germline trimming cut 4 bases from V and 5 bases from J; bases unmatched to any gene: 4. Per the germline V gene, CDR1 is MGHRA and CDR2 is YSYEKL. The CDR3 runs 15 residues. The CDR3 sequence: CASSPRTSGGHEQYF. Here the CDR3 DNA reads TGCGCCAGCAGCCCCCGGACTAGCGGGGGGCACGAGCAGTACTTC.